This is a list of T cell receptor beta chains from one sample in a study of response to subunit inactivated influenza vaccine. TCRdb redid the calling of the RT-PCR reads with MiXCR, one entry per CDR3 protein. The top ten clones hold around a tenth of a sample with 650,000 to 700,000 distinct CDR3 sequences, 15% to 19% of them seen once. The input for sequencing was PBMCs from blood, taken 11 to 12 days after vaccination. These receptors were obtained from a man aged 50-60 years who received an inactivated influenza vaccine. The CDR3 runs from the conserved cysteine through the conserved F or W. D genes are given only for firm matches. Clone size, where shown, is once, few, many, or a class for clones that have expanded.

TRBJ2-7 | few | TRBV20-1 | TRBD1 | CSATKTGSTPYEQYF | TGCAGTGCAACTAAGACAGGGTCGACCCCCTACGAGCAGTACTTC
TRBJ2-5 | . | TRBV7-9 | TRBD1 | CASSLGRQGLQETQYF | TGTGCCAGCAGCTTAGGGAGACAGGGTCTGCAAGAGACCCAGTACTTC
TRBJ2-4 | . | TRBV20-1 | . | CSASPFSQGTKNIQYF | TGCAGTGCTAGCCCTTTCTCACAGGGAACCAAAAACATTCAGTACTTC
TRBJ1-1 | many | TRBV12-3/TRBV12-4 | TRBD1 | CASNRDRRTEAFF | TGTGCCAGCAACCGGGACAGGAGGACTGAAGCTTTCTTT
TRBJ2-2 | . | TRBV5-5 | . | CASSWGLPVDTGELFF | TGTGCCAGCAGCTGGGGACTCCCCGTGGACACCGGGGAGCTGTTTTTT
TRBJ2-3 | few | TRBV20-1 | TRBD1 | CSARRQTGSSSTDTQYF | TGCAGTGCTAGAAGACAGACAGGGAGTTCTAGCACAGATACGCAGTATTTT
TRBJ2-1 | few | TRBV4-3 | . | CASSQGRQNHNEQFF | TGCGCCAGCAGCCAAGGAAGGCAGAATCACAATGAGCAGTTCTTC
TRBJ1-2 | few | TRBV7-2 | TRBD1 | CASSLRTGAYGYTF | TGTGCCAGCAGCTTAAGGACAGGCGCCTATGGCTACACCTTC
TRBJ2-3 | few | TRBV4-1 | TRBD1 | CASSPGTGGAGSTDTQYF | TGCGCCAGCAGCCCCGGGACAGGGGGCGCGGGTTCAACAGATACGCAGTATTTT
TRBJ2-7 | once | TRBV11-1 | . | CASSPLGGNLYEQYF | TGTGCCAGCAGCCCCCTTGGGGGGAATCTCTACGAGCAGTACTTC
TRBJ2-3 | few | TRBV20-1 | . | CSARKAASDTDTQYF | TGCAGTGCTAGGAAAGCGGCTTCAGACACAGATACGCAGTATTTT
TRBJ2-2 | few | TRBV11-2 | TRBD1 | CASSLDRKGASGELFF | TGTGCCAGCAGCTTAGACAGGAAGGGGGCCTCCGGGGAGCTGTTTTTT
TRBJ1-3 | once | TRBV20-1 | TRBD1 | CSARDRTGVGNTIYF | TGCAGTGCTAGAGATAGGACAGGGGTTGGAAACACCATATATTTT
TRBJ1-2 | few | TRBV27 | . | CASAFTGFYGYTF | TGTGCCAGCGCCTTTACAGGGTTCTATGGCTACACCTTC
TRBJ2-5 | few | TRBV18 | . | CASSRSAEETQYF | TGTGCCAGCTCACGGAGCGCGGAAGAGACCCAGTACTTC
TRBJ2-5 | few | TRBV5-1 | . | CASSLVVGAVLETQYF | TGCGCCAGCAGCTTGGTGGTAGGGGCGGTATTGGAGACCCAGTACTTC
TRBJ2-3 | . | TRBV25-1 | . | CASSDPGHKRDTQYF | TGTGCCAGCAGTGACCCTGGACACAAGCGGGATACGCAGTATTTT
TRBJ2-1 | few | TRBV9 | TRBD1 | CASSGTGQGTYNEQFF | TGTGCCAGCAGCGGTACCGGACAGGGGACCTACAATGAGCAGTTCTTC
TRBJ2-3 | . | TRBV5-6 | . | CASSSKRETDTQYF | TGTGCCAGCAGTTCGAAGAGGGAAACAGATACGCAGTATTTT
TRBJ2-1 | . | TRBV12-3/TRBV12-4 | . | CASSLGGTYGEQFF | TGTGCCAGCAGTTTGGGGGGAACTTACGGTGAGCAGTTCTTC